The sequence of this T cell receptor (beta chain) was determined in a study of T cells in Graves' hyperthyroidism and ophthalmopathy. Ophthalmopathy in the patients scored at least 3 on Clinical Activity Score and at least 4 on NOSPECS grade, lasting under 3 months. Clinical symptoms, serum thyroxine, TRAb, thyroid ultrasound and orbital computed tomography informed diagnoses. This clonotype was seen repeatedly, ten times or more. Its cognate antigen is unknown. Amplification targeted TCR beta CDR3 regions from RNA transcripts. The HTBI primer set drove a first-round RT-PCR of the TCR CDR3. TCRdb called the multiplex PCR reads again in MiXCR, with one record for every CDR3 protein. Here the sample spans some 530,000 distinct CDR3 sequences, approximately 23% being singletons. Study-level points and caveats: Researchers report that a 13 V-J model separated ophthalmopathy from stable hyperthyroidism.

Germline V lookup: CDR1 MDHEN, CDR2 SYDVKM. V lost 5 bases to trimming and J lost 2 bases; unmatched junction nucleotides: 6. The CDR3 loop spans 14 amino acids. The sequence came from a woman aged 70-85 years with Graves' ophthalmopathy. Sequencing was performed on blood. The chain links TRBV28 to TRBJ2-7; 7 bases are shared with TRBD1. The CDR3 DNA follows: TGTGCCAGCAGTCCCCGGGACAGAACCTACGAGCAGTACTTC. Encoded protein: CASSPRDRTYEQYF.